One and the same sample provided the 29 T cell receptor beta chains below, sequenced in a study of technical replicates of blood from a few donors. Sequenced by immunoSEQ multiplex PCR; TCRdb stores in-frame clones only, minus some. The profile shows tens of thousands of clones, under 99% of them singletons. Material: T cells isolated from PBMCs. These receptors were taken from a human donor in good health.

The chain employs TRBV5-6 and TRBJ1-1; no clear D gene. Trimming took off 3 bases at V and 0 bases at J, with 15 bases between the two ends. CDR1 and CDR2 from the germline V gene are SGHDT and YYEEEE. The CDR3 loop spans 16 amino acids. CDR3 loop: CASSSKWARLNTEAFF. Here the CDR3 DNA reads TGTGCCAGCAGCTCTAAATGGGCCAGATTGAACACTGAAGCTTTCTTT.

The V gene is TRBV11-3, the J gene TRBJ2-3; D is undetermined. CDR1 SGHNT and CDR2 YENEEA come from the germline V gene. Trimming shortened V by 1 base and J by 0 bases, and 5 bases separated the two germline ends. The CDR3 has 14 residues. This chain's CDR3 is CASSLAVSTDTQYF. CDR3 bases: TGTGCCAGCAGCTTAGCGGTTAGCACAGATACGCAGTATTTT.

This sequence joins TRBV7-9 and TRBJ1-1; possible D gene TRBD1, 5 bases. V gave up 1 base and J gave up 5 bases, with 8 bases separating them. CDR3 length: 13 residues. Germline V CDR1 and CDR2: SEHNR, FQNEAQ (reference sequence). CDR3 sequence (DNA): TGTGCCAGCAGCTTAGAATCAGGGACTGAAGCTTTCTTT. Its translation is CASSLESGTEAFF. The full variable domain, completed using reference TRBV7-9 and TRBJ1-1, is DTGVSQNPRHKITKRGQNVTFRCDPISEHNRLYWYRQTLGQGPEFLTYFQNEAQLEKSRLLSDRFSAERPKGSFSTLEIQRTEQGDSAMYLCASSLESGTEAFFGQGTRLTVV.

The chain recombines TRBV7-8 with TRBJ1-1, with D possibly matching TRBD1 (6 bases). This CDR3 has 14 residues. Between the trimmed V and J ends, which lost 6 bases and 0 bases, there was a span of 11 bases. Germline loops: CDR1 SGHVS, CDR2 FQNEAQ. Written as DNA, the CDR3 is TGTGCCAGCAGTAACAGGGACATGAACACTGAAGCTTTCTTT. Translating gives CASSNRDMNTEAFF.

This sequence joins TRBV10-3 and TRBJ2-3; D is undetermined. The CDR3 consists of 16 residues. Trimming cost V 2 bases and J 0 bases, with 12 bases left between them. Germline V gene sequence: CDR1 ENHRY, CDR2 SYGVKD. The CDR3 region has the DNA TGTGCCATCAGTGAGGCGGCCGCTACTAGCACAGATACGCAGTATTTT. It specifies CAISEAAATSTDTQYF.

The V and J genes are TRBV29-1 and TRBJ1-1, with TRBD1 as a possible D gene (6 bases). Trimming took 4 bases from V and 5 from J, leaving 20 bases between them. The CDR3 sequence is 15 residues long. Germline assignment: CDR1 SQVTM and CDR2 ANQGSEA. DNA for the CDR3: TGCAGCGTTGGGACAGCTCTTCAGAGGGAGACTGAAGCTTTCTTT. This gives the protein CSVGTALQRETEAFF.

Concerning this clone itself: Germline and junction disagree at one end, which may indicate a read error. The V call is TRBV5-1, the J call TRBJ2-7; D is uncertain. Germline V CDR1 and CDR2: SGHRS, YFSETQ. This CDR3 is 14 amino acids long. DNA of the CDR3: TGCGCCGGCAGCCCGATTGGCAGTTCCTACGAGCAGTACTTC. It codes for CAGSPIGSSYEQYF.

The gene calls are TRBV2 and TRBJ2-2; TRBD1 is a possible D gene (5 bases). V dropped 7 bases and J dropped 6 bases, with 9 bases sitting between them. From germline, CDR1 is SNHLY and CDR2 FYNNEI. The CDR3 consists of 12 residues. The CDR3 loop is CASKGKPGELFF. Written as DNA, the CDR3 is TGTGCCAGCAAGGGGAAGCCCGGGGAGCTGTTTTTT. Full variable domain (remainder filled in from reference TRBV2 and TRBJ2-2): EPEVTQTPSHQVTQMGQEVILRCVPISNHLYFYWYRQILGQKVEFLVSFYNNEISEKSEIFDDQFSVERPDGSNFTLKIRSTKLEDSAMYFCASKGKPGELFFGEGSRLTVL.

The V gene is TRBV7-3, the J gene TRBJ2-2; TRBD1 matches at 8 bases. Per the germline V gene, CDR1 is SGHTA and CDR2 is FQGTGA. V was clipped by 4 bases and J by 8 bases; unmatched bases: 6. CDR3 size: 14 residues. Here the CDR3 reads CASSSDREIGELFF. CDR3 bases: TGTGCCAGCAGCTCGGACAGGGAGATAGGGGAGCTGTTTTTT.

The chain joins TRBV4-3 to TRBJ2-1; 11 bases agree with TRBD1. V gave up 0 bases and J gave up 5 bases; unmatched junction bases: 6. CDR1 LGHNA and CDR2 YSLEER come from the germline V gene. The CDR3 sequence is 17 residues long. CDR3 residues: CASSQEETDRGHNEQFF. As DNA, the CDR3 is TGCGCCAGCAGCCAAGAAGAAACGGACAGGGGGCACAATGAGCAGTTCTTC.

The rearrangement links TRBV9 to TRBJ2-1; TRBD1 aligns across 11 bases. V shed 0 bases and J 4 bases; nucleotides not matched to a gene: 6. The CDR3 consists of 17 residues. The germline V gene encodes CDR1 SGDLS and CDR2 YYNGEE. The CDR3 is CASSVGDRGNPYNEQFF. The CDR3 bases are TGTGCCAGCAGCGTAGGGGACAGGGGGAATCCTTACAATGAGCAGTTCTTC.

The V call is TRBV6-5, the J call TRBJ1-1; D unresolved. The CDR3 spans 13 residues. Germline CDR1 MNHEY, CDR2 SVGAGI. V gave up 5 bases and J gave up 5 bases, with 12 bases separating them. CDR3 nucleotide sequence: TGTGCCAGCAGTGACCTAGTCGTGACTGAAGCTTTCTTT. Its protein is CASSDLVVTEAFF.

This chain uses TRBV11-2 with TRBJ2-1; 13 positions match TRBD2. V trimming: 5 bases; J trimming: 4 bases; junction bases outside the gene matches: 8. This CDR3 has 17 residues. Germline assignment: CDR1 SGHAT and CDR2 FQNNGV. The DNA of the CDR3 is TGTGCCAGCAGCCCAACTAGCGGGAGGGGGTATTACAATGAGCAGTTCTTC. It encodes CASSPTSGRGYYNEQFF.

This chain uses TRBV5-1 with TRBJ2-5; D uncertain. Germline V gene lookup returns CDR1 SGHRS and CDR2 YFSETQ. The CDR3 spans 13 residues. V shed 1 base and J shed 3 bases, with 7 bases lying between them. The CDR3 DNA follows: TGCGCCAGCAGCTTGTGGCAGAAAGAGACCCAGTACTTC. As protein: CASSLWQKETQYF.

The chain couples TRBV5-4 to TRBJ1-2, with D tentatively TRBD1 (5 bases). V dropped 4 bases and J dropped 4 bases, with 14 bases sitting between them. The CDR3 consists of 14 residues. The germline V gene has CDR1 SGHNT and CDR2 YYREEE (reference sequence). CDR3 loop: CASSPGLGIYGYTF. The DNA of the CDR3 is TGTGCCAGCAGCCCGGGACTGGGAATCTATGGCTACACCTTC.

V is TRBV27 and J is TRBJ1-5; 8 positions agree with TRBD1. Germline V gene lookup returns CDR1 MNHEY and CDR2 SMNVEV (reference sequence). Trimming took 8 bases from V and 3 from J; bases not matched to a gene: 6. This CDR3 is 14 amino acids long. In DNA, the CDR3 is TGTGCCAGCGCGCCGACAGGGGACAATCAGCCCCAGCATTTT. It yields the protein CASAPTGDNQPQHF.

V usage is TRBV7-3 and J usage is TRBJ2-7; maybe TRBD1 (6 bases). Germline V gene data show CDR1 as SGHTA and CDR2 as FQGTGA. Trimming removed 5 bases at V and 3 bases at J, with 17 bases between. The CDR3 is 15 residues long. This chain's CDR3 is CASSLGAAPNYEQYF. DNA of the CDR3: TGTGCCAGCAGCCTGGGGGCAGCGCCAAACTACGAGCAGTACTTC.

This chain connects TRBV11-2 to TRBJ2-5; D is undetermined. This CDR3 comprises 14 residues. V was pared by 0 bases and J by 0 bases, with 5 bases between. Germline values: CDR1 SGHAT, CDR2 FQNNGV. The CDR3 protein is CASSLDRYQETQYF. The CDR3 nucleotides are TGTGCCAGCAGCTTAGACAGGTACCAAGAGACCCAGTACTTC.

V gene TRBV9 combines with J gene TRBJ2-3; 10 nucleotides agree with TRBD2. From germline, CDR1 is SGDLS and CDR2 YYNGEE. After removal of 6 bases from V and 2 bases from J, the junction contained 6 bases not matched to a gene. The CDR3 spans 15 residues. The CDR3 nucleotides are TGTGCCAGCAATAAGCGGGAGGGACTCACAGATACGCAGTATTTT. Translation gives CASNKREGLTDTQYF.

This rearrangement joins TRBV9 to TRBJ1-2, with D hard to call. Per germline, CDR1 SGDLS and CDR2 YYNGEE. The CDR3 spans 12 residues. Deletions cut 3 bases from V and 5 bases from J, with 8 bases between. In DNA, the CDR3 is TGTGCCAGCAGCGCTGGAGGATATGGCTACACCTTC. Amino acid sequence: CASSAGGYGYTF.

The chain carries TRBV5-4 and TRBJ2-3; TRBD2 matches at 8 bases. This CDR3 spans 15 amino acids. V lost 5 bases, J lost 2 bases, and 7 bases stayed unmatched. Looked up from germline, CDR1 is SGHNT and CDR2 is YYREEE (reference sequence). CDR3 residues: CASRPGLGDTDTQYF. In DNA, the CDR3 is TGTGCCAGCAGACCGGGACTAGGAGACACAGATACGCAGTATTTT.

V is TRBV29-1 and J is TRBJ1-1; TRBD1 aligns across 8 bases. The CDR3 covers 13 residues. The junction had 4 bases not matched to a gene; V was cut back by 6 bases and J by 1 base. The germline V gene has CDR1 SQVTM and CDR2 ANQGSEA. In nucleotides, the CDR3 is TGCAGCGTGACCGGGACAGGGAACACTGAAGCTTTCTTT. Translated, it gives CSVTGTGNTEAFF.

The rearrangement links TRBV10-3 to TRBJ2-7, with 9 bases matching TRBD2. CDR1 ENHRY and CDR2 SYGVKD come from the germline V gene. V was pared by 4 bases and J by 4 bases, with 5 bases of the junction left unmatched. The CDR3 contains 14 residues. The CDR3 loop is CAISGLAENYEQYF. The CDR3 coding sequence is TGTGCCATCAGTGGACTAGCGGAGAATTACGAGCAGTACTTC.

CDR3 bases: TGTGCCAGCAGCTTAAAAGAGGGGGCAAGGGGATCTGGAAACACCATATATTTT. Residues: CASSLKEGARGSGNTIYF. The chain has TRBV7-9 and TRBJ1-3, with 7 bases that match TRBD1. The CDR3 loop spans 18 amino acids. The germline V gene encodes CDR1 SEHNR and CDR2 FQNEAQ (reference sequence). The V and J ends lost 2 bases and 1 base, in that order; junction bases with no gene match: 11.

The chain joins TRBV29-1 to TRBJ2-5; D not resolved. Germline V CDR1 and CDR2: SQVTM, ANQGSEA. CDR3 length equals 11 residues. V was shortened by 4 bases and J by 5 bases, with 8 bases between the two germline ends. As DNA, the CDR3 is TGCAGCGTTGGTTTGAGTGAGACCCAGTACTTC. Its translation: CSVGLSETQYF.

The J gene is TRBJ2-3, the V gene TRBV6-1; a possible D gene is TRBD2 (5 bases). CDR3 length: 15 amino acids. V dropped 1 base and J dropped 0 bases, with 8 bases sitting between them. Germline CDR1 MNHNS, CDR2 SASEGT. The DNA for the CDR3 is TGTGCCAGCAGTGAAGATAGGACTAGCACAGATACGCAGTATTTT. This encodes CASSEDRTSTDTQYF.

This chain connects TRBV7-9 to TRBJ2-1; TRBD2 might be the D (5 bases). Germline V CDR1 and CDR2: SEHNR, FQNEAQ (reference sequence). CDR3 length: 14 amino acids. Deletions cut 6 bases from V and 0 bases from J, with 9 bases between. As DNA, the CDR3 is TGTGCCAGCAGTACGGGGAGCTCCTACAATGAGCAGTTCTTC. Its protein product is CASSTGSSYNEQFF.

The chain is built from TRBV7-9 and TRBJ1-2; D unresolved. The CDR3 has 15 residues. Germline CDR1 is SEHNR and CDR2 is FQNEAQ (reference sequence). Trimming removed 5 bases from V and 2 bases from J, with 15 bases in between. CDR3 residues: CASSPSTLLNYGYTF. CDR3 DNA: TGTGCCAGCAGCCCGAGCACACTATTAAACTATGGCTACACCTTC.

The chain has TRBV28 and TRBJ2-7, with 10 bases identical to TRBD2. The J segment lost 2 bases and the V segment lost 2 bases, leaving 3 bases of the junction unmatched. The CDR3 spans 15 residues. Germline loops: CDR1 MDHEN, CDR2 SYDVKM. CDR3 region: CASSLPLAGPYEQYF. In DNA form, the CDR3 reads TGTGCCAGCAGTTTACCACTAGCGGGGCCCTACGAGCAGTACTTC.